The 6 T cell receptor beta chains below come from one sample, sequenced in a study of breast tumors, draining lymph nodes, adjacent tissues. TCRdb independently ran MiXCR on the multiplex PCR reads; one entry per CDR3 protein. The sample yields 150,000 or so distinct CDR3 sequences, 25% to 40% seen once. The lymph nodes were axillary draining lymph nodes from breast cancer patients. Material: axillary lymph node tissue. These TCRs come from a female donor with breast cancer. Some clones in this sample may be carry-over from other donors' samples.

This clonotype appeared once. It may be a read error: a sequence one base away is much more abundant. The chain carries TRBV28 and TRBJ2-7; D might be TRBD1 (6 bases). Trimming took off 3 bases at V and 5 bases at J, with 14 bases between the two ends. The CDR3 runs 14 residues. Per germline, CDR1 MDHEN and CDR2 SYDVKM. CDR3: CASSLIQGLDEQYF. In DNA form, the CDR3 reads TGTGCCAGCAGTTTGATACAGGGCCTCGACGAGCAGTACTTC.

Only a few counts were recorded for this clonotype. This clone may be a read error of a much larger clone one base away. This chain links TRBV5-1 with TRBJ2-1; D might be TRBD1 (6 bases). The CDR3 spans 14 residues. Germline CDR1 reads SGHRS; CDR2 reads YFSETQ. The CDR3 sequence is CASGLGARGNEQFF. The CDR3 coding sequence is TGCGCCAGCGGCTTGGGGGCTCGCGGGAATGAGCAGTTCTTC.

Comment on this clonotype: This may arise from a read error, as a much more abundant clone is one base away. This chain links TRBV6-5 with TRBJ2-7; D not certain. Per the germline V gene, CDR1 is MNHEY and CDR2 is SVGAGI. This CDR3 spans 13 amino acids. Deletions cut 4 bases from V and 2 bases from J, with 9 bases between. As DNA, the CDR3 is TGTGCCAGCAGTTCCCGCGGCACCTACGAGCAGTACTTC. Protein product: CASSSRGTYEQYF.

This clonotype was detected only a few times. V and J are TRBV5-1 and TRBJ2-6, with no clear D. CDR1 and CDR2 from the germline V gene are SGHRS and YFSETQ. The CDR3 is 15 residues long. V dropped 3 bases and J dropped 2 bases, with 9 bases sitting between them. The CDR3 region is CASSSLNTGANVLTF. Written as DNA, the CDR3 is TGCGCCAGCAGCTCTTTGAATACTGGGGCCAACGTCCTGACTTTC.

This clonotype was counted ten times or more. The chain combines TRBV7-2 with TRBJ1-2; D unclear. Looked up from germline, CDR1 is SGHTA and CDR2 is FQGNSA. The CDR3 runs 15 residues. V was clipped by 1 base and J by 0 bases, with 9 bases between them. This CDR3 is CASSLDYSSNYGYTF. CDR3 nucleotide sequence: TGTGCCAGCAGCTTAGATTACAGTTCTAACTATGGCTACACCTTC.

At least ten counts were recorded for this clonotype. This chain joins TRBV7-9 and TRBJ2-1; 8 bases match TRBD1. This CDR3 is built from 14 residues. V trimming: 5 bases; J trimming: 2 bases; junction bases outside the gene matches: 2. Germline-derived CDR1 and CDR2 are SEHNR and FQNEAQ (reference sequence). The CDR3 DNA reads TGTGCCAGCAGCCCAGGGGGCGCCTACAATGAGCAGTTCTTC. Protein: CASSPGGAYNEQFF.